This record looks at one T cell receptor beta chain sequence and its context. Antigen specificity is unknown. These data originate in a study of T cell repertoires in cytomegalovirus infection. Whole-study context: CMV epitopes in the study were HLA-C-restricted (recently identified) and HLA-B-restricted (well studied). From public TCR beta signatures came an indication of both CMV infection and matching HLA type.

TCRdb passed the reads through MiXCR, listing each CDR3 protein once. The sample has hundreds of thousands of distinct CDR3 sequences; about 39% are singletons. Per germline, CDR1 SGHTA and CDR2 FQGNSA. The CDR3 contains 17 residues. V lost 5 bases and J 0 bases, leaving 19 bases between the germline ends. The chain joins TRBV7-2 to TRBJ1-1, with unresolved D. The sequence came from a human donor in good health (CMV status not recorded). Some clones in this sample may be carry-over from other donors' samples. This specimen consisted of cultured PBMCs, obtained from culture after CMV antigen stimulation. CDR3: CASSRLRAGDLNTEAFF. The CDR3 DNA sequence: TGTGCCAGCAGCCGGCTCCGGGCAGGAGATTTGAACACTGAAGCTTTCTTT.